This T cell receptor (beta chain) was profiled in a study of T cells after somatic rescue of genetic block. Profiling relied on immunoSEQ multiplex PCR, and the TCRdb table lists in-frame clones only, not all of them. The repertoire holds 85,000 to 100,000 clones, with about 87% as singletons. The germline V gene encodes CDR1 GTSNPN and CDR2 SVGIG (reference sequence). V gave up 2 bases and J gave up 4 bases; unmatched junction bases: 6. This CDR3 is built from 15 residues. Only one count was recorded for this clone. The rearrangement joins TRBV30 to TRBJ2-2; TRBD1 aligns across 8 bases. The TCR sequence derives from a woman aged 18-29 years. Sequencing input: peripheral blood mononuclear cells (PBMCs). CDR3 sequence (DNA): TGTGCCTGGAGTTTCGGACAGGGCGTCACCGGGGAGCTGTTTTTT. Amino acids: CAWSFGQGVTGELFF.